This T cell receptor beta chain stems from a study of spatial heterogeneity in lung cancer. In the study overall: There were, on average, more than eight raw-read appearances for each unique TCR and UMI combination.

The CDR3 spans 14 residues. The germline V gene has CDR1 SQVTM and CDR2 ANQGSEA. V dropped 6 bases and J dropped 3; count of bases not matched to a gene: 3. Ten or more counts support this clonotype. TCRdb redid the calling of the 5' RACE reads with MiXCR, one entry per CDR3 protein. The sample lists tens of thousands of distinct CDR3 sequences; 6% to 9% were seen once. The sample's time point: sample taken at primary tumor resection. The study sequenced unsorted whole RNA from tumor, nontumor lung or frozen PBMC. Sequences were derived from PBMCs, sampled at surgery. The chain combines TRBV29-1 with TRBJ2-3; 13 bases agree with TRBD2. This receptor was identified in a female donor with early-stage non-small cell lung cancer. The CDR3 protein is CSVKTSGGTDTQYF. The DNA for the CDR3 is TGCAGCGTCAAGACTAGCGGGGGGACAGATACGCAGTATTTT.